This T cell receptor beta chain was found in a study of blood T cells in healthy people across ages. Study-wide results and caveats: When set beside aged donors, long-lived donors presented more naive CD4+ cells and higher diversity.

The second PCR ran about 6 to 11 cycles with a sample-barcoded 5' primer and J-beta primers. MiXCR was run by TCRdb on the 5' RACE reads, yielding one entry per CDR3 protein. The sample lists roughly 730,000 distinct CDR3 sequences; 56% were seen once. This clonotype has a handful of counts. The antigen is unknown. Germline CDR1 is LGHNA and CDR2 is YSLEER. With 4 bases clipped from V and 2 bases from J, the junction kept 12 bases outside the gene matches. This CDR3 spans 19 amino acids. This TCR was sampled from a man in his forties in good health. Specimen: blood. The chain combines TRBV4-3 with TRBJ2-1; 12 nucleotides agree with TRBD2. CDR3 bases: TGCGCCAGCAGCCCCAAAATATCGACTAGCGGGGGAACCTACAATGAGCAGTTCTTC. Its translation: CASSPKISTSGGTYNEQFF.